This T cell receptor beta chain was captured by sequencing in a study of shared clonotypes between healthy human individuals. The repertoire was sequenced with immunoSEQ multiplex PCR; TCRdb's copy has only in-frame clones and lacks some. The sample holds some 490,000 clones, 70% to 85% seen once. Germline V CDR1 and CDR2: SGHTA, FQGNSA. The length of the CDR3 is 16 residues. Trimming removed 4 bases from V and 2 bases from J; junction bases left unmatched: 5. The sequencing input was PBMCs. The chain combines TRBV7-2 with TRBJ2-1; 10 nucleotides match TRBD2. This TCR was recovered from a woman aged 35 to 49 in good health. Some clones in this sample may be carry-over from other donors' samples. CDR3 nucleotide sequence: TGTGCCAGCAGCTACACCGGGACTAGCGCCTACAATGAGCAGTTCTTC. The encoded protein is CASSYTGTSAYNEQFF.